This is a list of T cell receptor beta chains from one sample in a study of somatic mutations in cytotoxic T cells in rheumatoid arthritis. Data came from immunoSEQ multiplex PCR; TCRdb stores just in-frame clones and leaves some out. The table has some 9,900 clones, just under 85% seen once. Sequences were obtained from CD8+ T cells sorted from blood. These receptors originate from an adult with rheumatoid arthritis. Each CDR3 is given with its conserved first and last residue. The order of the fields is clone size, V gene, D gene, J gene, CDR3 protein, CDR3 DNA. The D gene is left open where the match is weak. Clone size is given for some rows only: seen once, a few or many times, or a class if the clone is expanded.

size: NA
V: TRBV4-2
D: TRBD1
J: TRBJ1-6
CDR3: CASSPSQGRYNSPLHF
DNA: TGTGCCAGCAGCCCGTCACAGGGGAGATATAATTCACCCCTCCACTTT

size: NA
V: TRBV2
D: NA
J: TRBJ2-5
CDR3: CASLSIGGRETQYF
DNA: TGTGCCAGCCTGAGTATTGGGGGTAGAGAGACCCAGTACTTC

size: NA
V: TRBV4-2
D: TRBD1
J: TRBJ2-1
CDR3: CASSHLRTGGPSEQFF
DNA: TGTGCCAGCAGCCACTTAAGGACAGGGGGACCGAGTGAGCAGTTCTTC

size: NA
V: TRBV11-2
D: TRBD1
J: TRBJ2-2
CDR3: CASSSGTGVTGELFF
DNA: TGTGCCAGCAGCTCAGGGACAGGGGTGACCGGGGAGCTGTTTTTT

size: NA
V: TRBV2
D: NA
J: TRBJ2-1
CDR3: CASSRAGTRDEQFF
DNA: TGTGCCAGCAGCCGTGCCGGGACCCGGGACGAGCAGTTCTTC

size: NA
V: TRBV27
D: NA
J: TRBJ1-1
CDR3: CASRPSVGNTEAFF
DNA: TGTGCCAGCAGGCCCTCGGTAGGGAACACTGAAGCTTTCTTT

size: NA
V: TRBV7-9
D: NA
J: TRBJ1-4
CDR3: CASSHPGGDEEKLFF
DNA: TGTGCCAGCAGCCACCCGGGGGGGGACGAGGAAAAACTGTTTTTT

size: NA
V: TRBV5-6
D: NA
J: TRBJ1-3
CDR3: CASSLPGEGNTIYF
DNA: TGTGCCAGCAGCTTGCCCGGCGAAGGAAACACCATATATTTT

size: NA
V: TRBV2
D: TRBD1
J: TRBJ1-2
CDR3: CASSGPWTGIPGYTF
DNA: TGTGCCAGCAGTGGGCCTTGGACAGGGATTCCTGGCTACACCTTC

size: NA
V: TRBV27
D: NA
J: TRBJ2-3
CDR3: CASSFSGIDTQYF
DNA: TGTGCCAGCAGTTTCTCCGGGATAGATACGCAGTATTTT

size: NA
V: TRBV27
D: NA
J: TRBJ1-2
CDR3: CASTSSVGGGYGYTF
DNA: TGTGCCAGCACCTCCTCGGTGGGGGGAGGCTATGGCTACACCTTC

size: NA
V: TRBV27
D: NA
J: TRBJ1-2
CDR3: CASSLYFFGQYGYTF
DNA: TGTGCCAGCAGTTTATATTTTTTTGGGCAGTATGGCTACACCTTC

size: NA
V: TRBV7-9
D: TRBD2
J: TRBJ2-5
CDR3: CASSASGRQETQYF
DNA: TGTGCCAGCAGCGCCAGCGGGAGGCAAGAGACCCAGTACTTC

size: NA
V: TRBV6-6
D: NA
J: TRBJ1-4
CDR3: CASVSANKELFF
DNA: TGTGCCTCCGTTTCTGCGAATAAGGAACTGTTTTTT

size: once
V: TRBV7-9
D: TRBD1
J: TRBJ1-2
CDR3: CASSEQGPKEANYGYTF
DNA: TGTGCCAGCAGCGAACAGGGGCCTAAGGAGGCTAACTATGGCTACACCTTC

size: NA
V: TRBV10-3
D: TRBD1
J: TRBJ1-2
CDR3: CAAQAATGPGYTF
DNA: TGTGCCGCCCAAGCCGCGACAGGGCCTGGCTACACCTTC

size: NA
V: TRBV29-1
D: TRBD2
J: TRBJ2-7
CDR3: CSVVGAGGGIYEQYF
DNA: TGCAGCGTTGTAGGCGCGGGAGGGGGAATCTACGAGCAGTACTTC

size: NA
V: TRBV6-1
D: TRBD1
J: TRBJ2-7
CDR3: CASSEAPGGDGTQYF
DNA: TGTGCCAGCAGTGAAGCGCCAGGGGGAGACGGGACGCAGTACTTC

size: NA
V: TRBV13
D: NA
J: TRBJ2-1
CDR3: CASSLGLAGYEQFF
DNA: TGTGCCAGCAGCTTAGGCCTGGCGGGGTATGAGCAGTTCTTC

size: NA
V: TRBV21-1
D: NA
J: TRBJ1-2
CDR3: CASSTRGPGTGRLVNGYTF
DNA: TGTGCCAGCAGCACGAGGGGCCCCGGGACAGGGCGGTTAGTCAATGGCTACACCTTC

size: NA
V: TRBV7-9
D: TRBD1
J: TRBJ1-5
CDR3: CASSLVGQVSNQPQHF
DNA: TGTGCCAGCAGCTTAGTAGGACAGGTTAGCAATCAGCCCCAGCATTTT

size: few
V: TRBV5-6
D: TRBD1
J: TRBJ2-7
CDR3: CASSPGTGGEQYF
DNA: TGTGCCAGCAGCCCAGGGACAGGGGGCGAGCAGTACTTC

size: NA
V: TRBV27
D: NA
J: TRBJ1-5
CDR3: CASSYGIDNQPQHF
DNA: TGTGCCAGCAGTTACGGGATTGACAATCAGCCCCAGCATTTT

size: NA
V: TRBV4-1
D: NA
J: TRBJ2-1
CDR3: CASSQVPGAYNEQFF
DNA: TGCGCCAGCAGCCAAGTACCGGGAGCCTACAATGAGCAGTTCTTC

size: NA
V: TRBV7-2
D: NA
J: TRBJ1-5
CDR3: CASSLGVGSRPQHF
DNA: TGTGCCAGCAGCTTGGGGGTGGGTTCAAGGCCCCAGCATTTT

size: NA
V: TRBV10-2
D: NA
J: TRBJ2-1
CDR3: CASRSSYNEQFF
DNA: TGCGCCAGCAGGAGCTCCTACAATGAGCAGTTCTTC

size: NA
V: TRBV15
D: TRBD1
J: TRBJ2-7
CDR3: CATSTGTGSYEQYF
DNA: TGTGCCACCAGCACCGGGACAGGGTCTTACGAGCAGTACTTC

size: NA
V: TRBV2
D: NA
J: TRBJ1-5
CDR3: CASSWGREGNQPQHF
DNA: TGTGCCAGCAGTTGGGGGAGGGAAGGGAATCAGCCCCAGCATTTT

size: NA
V: TRBV5-6
D: TRBD2
J: TRBJ2-7
CDR3: CASSLDELAGFHEQYF
DNA: TGTGCCAGCAGCTTGGATGAGCTAGCGGGGTTCCACGAGCAGTACTTC

size: NA
V: TRBV4-2
D: NA
J: TRBJ2-3
CDR3: CASSQKAGRSTDTQYF
DNA: TGTGCCAGCAGCCAAAAGGCGGGCAGAAGCACAGATACGCAGTATTTT

size: NA
V: TRBV13
D: NA
J: TRBJ1-2
CDR3: CASSHDNHYGYTF
DNA: TGTGCCAGCAGCCATGACAATCACTATGGCTACACCTTC

size: NA
V: TRBV25-1
D: TRBD1
J: TRBJ1-1
CDR3: CASSEYFGQGNTEAFF
DNA: TGTGCCAGCAGTGAATATTTCGGACAGGGGAACACTGAAGCTTTCTTT

size: NA
V: TRBV4-1
D: NA
J: TRBJ2-7
CDR3: CASSQGDLGEQYF
DNA: TGCGCCAGCAGCCAAGGCGACTTGGGCGAGCAGTACTTC

size: NA
V: TRBV6-5
D: NA
J: TRBJ2-1
CDR3: CASSYYTANRYEQFF
DNA: TGTGCCAGCAGTTATTATACGGCCAACCGGTATGAGCAGTTCTTC

size: NA
V: TRBV5-1
D: NA
J: TRBJ1-1
CDR3: CASSLEGSTEAFF
DNA: TGCGCCAGCAGCTTGGAGGGTTCCACTGAAGCTTTCTTT

size: NA
V: TRBV7-7
D: TRBD1
J: TRBJ2-7
CDR3: CASSLAPGQEYEQYF
DNA: TGTGCCAGCAGCTTGGCCCCGGGACAGGAGTACGAGCAGTACTTC

size: NA
V: TRBV7-6
D: TRBD1
J: TRBJ2-1
CDR3: CASSRLQGDNSYNEQFF
DNA: TGTGCCAGCAGCCGATTACAGGGGGATAACTCCTACAATGAGCAGTTCTTC

size: NA
V: TRBV29-1
D: NA
J: TRBJ2-1
CDR3: CSVEDPDTAGNEQFF
DNA: TGCAGCGTTGAGGACCCCGACACCGCCGGGAATGAGCAGTTCTTC

size: NA
V: TRBV4-1
D: NA
J: TRBJ2-1
CDR3: CASSQGLHEQFF
DNA: TGCGCCAGCAGCCAAGGCCTCCATGAGCAGTTCTTC

size: NA
V: TRBV5-6
D: NA
J: TRBJ1-3
CDR3: CASTVGSSHSGNTIYF
DNA: TGTGCCAGCACTGTTGGTTCCTCCCACTCTGGAAACACCATATATTTT